The next 13 T cell receptor beta chains were all read from a single sample in a study of cytomegalovirus exposure and HLA in healthy donors. The PCR had 60 Vbeta and 13 Jbeta primers. Data came from immunoSEQ multiplex PCR; TCRdb stores just in-frame clones and leaves some out. The data contain under 130,000 clones, 70% to 75% of them seen just once; the ten biggest clones take up roughly 1.2%. The sequenced sample consisted of PBMCs. The source is a man aged 40-55 years in good health and CMV-seronegative.

The chain combines TRBV7-2 with TRBJ2-2; 13 nucleotides match TRBD2. V lost 1 base and J lost 7; bases outside the gene matches: 6. This CDR3 spans 17 amino acids. Germline lookup yields CDR1 SGHTA and CDR2 FQGNSA. The CDR3 loop is CASSLVRTSGGGGELFF. The CDR3 coding sequence is TGTGCCAGCAGCTTAGTCCGGACTAGCGGGGGCGGCGGGGAGCTGTTTTTT.

The chain couples TRBV27 to TRBJ1-5, with TRBD1 matching 7 bases. Losses at the gene ends were 5 bases for V and 6 bases for J; bases not matched to a gene: 10. CDR3 size: 15 residues. The V gene's germline CDR1 is MNHEY and CDR2 SMNVEV (reference sequence). CDR3 region: CASSPGEGGPQPQHF. The CDR3, as DNA: TGTGCCAGCAGTCCCGGGGAAGGGGGCCCTCAGCCCCAGCATTTT.

The chain combines TRBV30 with TRBJ2-3; D is unclear. Germline values: CDR1 GTSNPN, CDR2 SVGIG (reference sequence). The CDR3 length is 13 residues. With 2 bases removed from V and 2 bases from J, the gap between germline ends came to 8 bases. The CDR3 coding sequence is TGTGCCTGGAGTACCAGAAACACAGATACGCAGTATTTT. It translates to CAWSTRNTDTQYF.

The J gene is TRBJ2-7, the V gene TRBV15; TRBD2 matches at 14 bases. CDR1 and CDR2 from the germline V gene are LNHNV and YYDKDF (reference sequence). V lost 3 bases, J lost 6 bases, and 4 bases stayed unmatched. The CDR3 extends over 15 amino acids. The CDR3 DNA sequence: TGTGCCACCAGCAGGGGGACTAGCGGGAGAACCGAGCAGTACTTC. It codes for CATSRGTSGRTEQYF.

The chain couples TRBV6-5 to TRBJ1-6; D is unclear. V lost 0 bases, J lost 10 bases, and 10 bases lay in between. The CDR3 sequence is 14 residues long. Looked up from germline, CDR1 is MNHEY and CDR2 is SVGAGI. This CDR3 reads CASSYSSTVSPLHF. CDR3 nucleotides: TGTGCCAGCAGTTACTCGAGTACCGTGTCACCCCTCCACTTT.

V is TRBV7-8 and J is TRBJ2-7, with TRBD1 identical over 9 bases. This CDR3 is 12 amino acids long. Per the germline V gene, CDR1 is SGHVS and CDR2 is FQNEAQ. Trimming at V came to 5 bases and at J to 11 bases, leaving 7 bases not matched to a gene. The CDR3 nucleotides read TGTGCCAGCAGCCCACAGGGGGCTGATAAGTACTTC. Amino acids: CASSPQGADKYF. The complete variable domain, with remaining parts taken from reference TRBV7-8 and TRBJ2-7, reads GAGVSQSPRYKVAKRGQDVALRCDPISGHVSLFWYQQALGQGPEFLTYFQNEAQLDKSGLPSDRFFAERPEGSVSTLKIQRTQQEDSAVYLCASSPQGADKYFGPGTRLTVT.

The V and J genes are TRBV30 and TRBJ2-5, with D perhaps matching TRBD1 (5 bases). Per germline, CDR1 GTSNPN and CDR2 SVGIG (reference sequence). Between the trimmed V and J ends, which lost 2 bases and 2 bases, there was a span of 15 bases. The CDR3 length is 15 residues. The CDR3 DNA sequence: TGTGCCTGGAGTTTTACAAGGACACCTCAAGAGACCCAGTACTTC. Protein sequence: CAWSFTRTPQETQYF. The full variable domain, with the rest looked up from reference TRBV30 and TRBJ2-5, is SQTIHQWPATLVQPVGSPLSLECTVEGTSNPNLYWYRQAAGRGLQLLFYSVGIGQISSEVPQNLSASRPQDRQFILSSKKLLLSDSGFYLCAWSFTRTPQETQYFGPGTRLLVL.

This rearrangement joins TRBV25-1 to TRBJ1-1; perhaps TRBD1 as D (6 bases). The CDR3 length is 15 residues. Trimming removed 3 bases at V and 5 bases at J, with 16 bases between. The germline gives CDR1 MGHDK, CDR2 SYGVNS. CDR3 DNA: TGTGCCAGCAGTGAGCTACCAGGGGCGACGACTGAAGCTTTCTTT. Its translation is CASSELPGATTEAFF.

The chain is built from TRBV27 and TRBJ2-1; 7 nucleotides align to TRBD1. The CDR3 has 17 residues. Trimming took 3 bases from V and 0 from J; bases not matched to a gene: 8. CDR1 MNHEY and CDR2 SMNVEV come from the germline V gene (reference sequence). The CDR3: CASSLTLRGSSYNEQFF. The CDR3, as DNA: TGTGCCAGCAGTTTGACCCTCAGGGGGAGCTCCTACAATGAGCAGTTCTTC.

The J gene is TRBJ2-1, the V gene TRBV6-6, with D uncertain. CDR1 and CDR2 (germline): MNHNY, SVGAGI (reference sequence). Between the trimmed V and J ends, which lost 2 bases and 0 bases, there was a span of 11 bases. The CDR3 contains 16 residues. In DNA, the CDR3 is TGTGCCAGCAGTTACCAAGGCGGTCCCTCCTACAATGAGCAGTTCTTC. Translation gives CASSYQGGPSYNEQFF.

This rearrangement joins TRBV18 to TRBJ1-2; possible D gene TRBD1, 5 bases. The CDR3 has 15 amino acids. Germline CDR1 reads KGHSH; CDR2 reads LQKENI. V was pared by 0 bases and J by 3 bases, with 11 bases between. CDR3 DNA sequence: TGTGCCAGCTCACCACCGGGGTCAGGGTACTATGGCTACACCTTC. Amino acid sequence: CASSPPGSGYYGYTF.

The V and J genes are TRBV5-1 and TRBJ1-4; 7 bases are a match to TRBD1. With V trimmed by 6 bases and J by 5 bases, 10 bases remained unmatched. Germline V CDR1 and CDR2: SGHRS, YFSETQ. The CDR3 is 15 residues long. The CDR3 coding sequence is TGCGCCAGCACCCAGGGGGACGCCGGGAATGAAAAACTGTTTTTT. Its protein product is CASTQGDAGNEKLFF.

This clone was observed once. V usage is TRBV7-2 and J usage is TRBJ1-5; tentative D call: TRBD1 (6 bases). This CDR3 region has 14 residues. V shed 7 bases and J shed 4 bases, with 14 bases lying between them. The germline gives CDR1 SGHTA, CDR2 FQGNSA. The CDR3 reads CASTRGGGNQPQHF. CDR3 coding DNA: TGTGCCAGCACCCGAGGGGGAGGGAATCAGCCCCAGCATTTT.